This record concerns one T cell receptor beta chain sequence. The antigen is unknown. These data belong to a study of T cell repertoires in cytomegalovirus infection. TCRdb independently ran MiXCR on the reads; one entry per CDR3 protein. Of 450,000 to 600,000 distinct CDR3 sequences listed, about 42% are singletons. The V gene lost 6 bases and the J gene lost 3 bases, with 9 bases spanning the gap. The CDR3 length is 13 residues. The germline CDR1 and CDR2 sequences are LGHDT and YNNKEL (reference sequence). Sequencing was performed on cultured PBMCs, taken from culture after CMV antigen stimulation. The sequence derives from a human donor in good health (CMV status not recorded). Some clones in this sample may be carry-over from other donors' samples. V and J are TRBV3-1 and TRBJ1-3; D is perhaps TRBD1 (6 bases). CDR3: CASRDRGGNTIYF. The CDR3 DNA is TGTGCCAGCAGGGACAGAGGTGGAAACACCATATATTTT.